The source of this T cell receptor beta chain is a study of cytomegalovirus exposure and HLA in healthy donors. About this clone itself: Its target is unknown.

Study-wide results and limits: Later analysis found that TCR beta chains associated with HLA were more clonally expanded than other, equally common chains. Cytomegalovirus status was reportedly diagnosed by the classifier with high specificity and sensitivity.

It was with 60 Vbeta and 13 Jbeta primers that the PCR ran. Measured with immunoSEQ multiplex PCR; TCRdb has only the in-frame clones, and not every one. The table records some 160,000 clones, about three quarters of them present only once. V lost 4 bases and J 10 bases, leaving 17 bases between the germline ends. CDR1 and CDR2 (germline): SNHLY, FYNNEI. The CDR3 runs 15 residues. This TCR derives from a young woman in good health and CMV-seronegative. Material for sequencing was PBMCs. The chain couples TRBV2 to TRBJ1-6, with TRBD1 as a possible D gene (5 bases). The CDR3 coding sequence is TGTGCCAGCAGTGGAAGGCGACAGCTTAACTCACCCCTCCACTTT. Its protein product is CASSGRRQLNSPLHF.